This TCR beta chain was captured in a study of T-cell reconstitution after alpha-beta-depleted transplantation in children. Study-wide results and caveats: Roughly two months post-transplant, alpha-beta T cells reportedly originated from several hundred graft clones that had expanded. At the one-year point after transplant, T-cell counts and TCRbeta diversity were found to come mostly from T cells that had been newly produced. Some patients showed high day-60 TCRbeta diversity, which derived from surviving recipient T cells and thymic progenitors.

Trimming cost V 8 bases and J 0 bases, with 13 bases left between them. In germline, CDR1 is KGHSH, CDR2 LQKENI. CDR3 size: 15 residues. Unique molecular identifiers were incorporated during preparation of the TCRbeta library. TCRdb itself ran the PCR reads through MiXCR, one entry per CDR3 protein. This repertoire shows approximately 980,000 distinct CDR3 sequences, roughly 29% found once; its top ten account for 28%. This clonotype was seen more than once but under ten times. Antigen: not known. This clonotype originated in a boy younger than two who had a stem cell transplant for SCID, so the T cells may come from the graft donor. Here the sequenced sample was PBMCs, mostly from graft donor cells, taken 360 days after TCRalphabeta/CD19-depleted stem cell transplant. The rearrangement links TRBV18 to TRBJ2-2, with D maybe TRBD1 (5 bases). The CDR3 reads CASSPQGSNTGELFF. Written as DNA, the CDR3 is TGTGCCAGCAGTCCCCAGGGTTCGAACACCGGGGAGCTGTTTTTT.